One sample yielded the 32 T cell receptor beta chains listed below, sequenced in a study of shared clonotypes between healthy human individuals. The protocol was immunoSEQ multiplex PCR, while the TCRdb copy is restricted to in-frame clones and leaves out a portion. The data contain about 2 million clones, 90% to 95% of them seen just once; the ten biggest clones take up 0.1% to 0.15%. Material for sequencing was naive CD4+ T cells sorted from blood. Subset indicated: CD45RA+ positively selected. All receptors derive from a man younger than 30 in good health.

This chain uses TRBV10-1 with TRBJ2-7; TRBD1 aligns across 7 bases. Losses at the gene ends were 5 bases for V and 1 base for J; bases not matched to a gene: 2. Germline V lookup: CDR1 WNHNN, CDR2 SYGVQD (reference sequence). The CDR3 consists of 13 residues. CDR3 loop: CASSLGQSYEQYF. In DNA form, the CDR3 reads TGCGCCAGCAGTCTGGGACAGTCCTACGAGCAGTACTTC.

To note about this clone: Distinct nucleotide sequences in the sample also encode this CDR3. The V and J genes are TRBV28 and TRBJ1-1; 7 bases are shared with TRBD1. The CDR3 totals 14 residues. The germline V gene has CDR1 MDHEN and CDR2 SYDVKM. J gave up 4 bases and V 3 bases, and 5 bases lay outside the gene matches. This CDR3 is CASSLRGLSTEAFF. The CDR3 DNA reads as TGTGCCAGCAGTTTGAGGGGGCTGAGCACTGAAGCTTTCTTT.

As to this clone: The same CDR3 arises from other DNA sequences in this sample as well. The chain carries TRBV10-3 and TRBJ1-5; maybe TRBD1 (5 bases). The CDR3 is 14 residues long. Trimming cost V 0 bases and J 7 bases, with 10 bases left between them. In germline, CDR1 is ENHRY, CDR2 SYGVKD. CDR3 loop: CAISESGGDQPQHF. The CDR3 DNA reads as TGTGCCATCAGTGAGTCGGGGGGGGACCAGCCCCAGCATTTT.

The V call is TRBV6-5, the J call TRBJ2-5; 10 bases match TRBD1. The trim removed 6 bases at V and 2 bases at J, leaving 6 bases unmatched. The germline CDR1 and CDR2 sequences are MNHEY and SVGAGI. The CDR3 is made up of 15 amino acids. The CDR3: CASRPDRGFQETQYF. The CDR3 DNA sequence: TGTGCCAGCAGACCGGACAGGGGGTTTCAAGAGACCCAGTACTTC.

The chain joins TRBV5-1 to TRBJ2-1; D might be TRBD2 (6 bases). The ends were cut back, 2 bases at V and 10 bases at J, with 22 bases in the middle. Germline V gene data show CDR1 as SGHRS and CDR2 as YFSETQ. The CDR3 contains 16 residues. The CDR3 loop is CASSFLASASTMEQFF. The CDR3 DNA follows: TGCGCCAGCAGCTTCCTAGCGTCAGCCTCTACAATGGAGCAGTTCTTC.

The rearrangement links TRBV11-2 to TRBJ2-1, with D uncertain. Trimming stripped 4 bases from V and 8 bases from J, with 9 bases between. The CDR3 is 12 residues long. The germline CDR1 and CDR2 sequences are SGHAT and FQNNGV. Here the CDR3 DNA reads TGTGCCAGCAGCTCCTACCGGGATGAGCAGTTCTTC. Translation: CASSSYRDEQFF.

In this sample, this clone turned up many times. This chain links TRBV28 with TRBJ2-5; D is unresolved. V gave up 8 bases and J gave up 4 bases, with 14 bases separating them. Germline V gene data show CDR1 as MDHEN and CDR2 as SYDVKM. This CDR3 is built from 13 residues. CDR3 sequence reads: CASPFQYGETQYF. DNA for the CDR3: TGTGCCAGCCCATTCCAGTACGGAGAGACCCAGTACTTC.

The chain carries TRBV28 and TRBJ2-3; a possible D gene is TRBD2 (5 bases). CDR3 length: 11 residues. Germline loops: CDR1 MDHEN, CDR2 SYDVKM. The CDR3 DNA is TGTGCGACTATGGTTCGGGATACGCAGTATTTT. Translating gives CATMVRDTQYF.

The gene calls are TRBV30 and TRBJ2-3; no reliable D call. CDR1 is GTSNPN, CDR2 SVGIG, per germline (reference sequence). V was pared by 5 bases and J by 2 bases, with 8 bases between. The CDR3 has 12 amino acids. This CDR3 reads CAWEQATDTQYF. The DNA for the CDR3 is TGTGCCTGGGAGCAGGCCACAGATACGCAGTATTTT.

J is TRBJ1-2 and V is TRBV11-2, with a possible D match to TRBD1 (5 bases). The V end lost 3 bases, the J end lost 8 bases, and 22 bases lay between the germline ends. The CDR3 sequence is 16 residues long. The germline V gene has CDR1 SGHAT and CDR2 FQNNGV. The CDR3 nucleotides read TGTGCCAGCAGCTTCGGAGTGGGGTGGGGCCCCGAGGGCTACACCTTC. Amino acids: CASSFGVGWGPEGYTF.

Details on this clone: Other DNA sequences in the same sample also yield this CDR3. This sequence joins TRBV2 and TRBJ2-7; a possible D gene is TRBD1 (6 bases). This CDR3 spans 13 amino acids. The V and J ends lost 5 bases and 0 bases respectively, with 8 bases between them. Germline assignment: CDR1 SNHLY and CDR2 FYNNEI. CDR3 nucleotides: TGTGCCAGCAGTCCACAGGGCTCCTACGAGCAGTACTTC. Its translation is CASSPQGSYEQYF.

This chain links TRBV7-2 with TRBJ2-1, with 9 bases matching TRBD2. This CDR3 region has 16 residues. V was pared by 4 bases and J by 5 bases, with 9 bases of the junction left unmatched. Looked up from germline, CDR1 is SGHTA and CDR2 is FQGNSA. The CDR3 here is CASSSFGGRAHNEQFF. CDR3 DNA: TGTGCCAGCAGCTCTTTTGGCGGGAGGGCCCACAATGAGCAGTTCTTC.

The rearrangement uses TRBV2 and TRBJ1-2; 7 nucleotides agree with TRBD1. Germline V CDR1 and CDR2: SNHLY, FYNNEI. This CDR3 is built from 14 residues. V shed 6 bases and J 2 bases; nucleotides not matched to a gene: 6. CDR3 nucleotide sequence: TGTGCCAGCAGCCCCGGGACAGAAAACTATGGCTACACCTTC. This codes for CASSPGTENYGYTF. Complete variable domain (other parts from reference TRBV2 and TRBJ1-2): EPEVTQTPSHQVTQMGQEVILRCVPISNHLYFYWYRQILGQKVEFLVSFYNNEISEKSEIFDDQFSVERPDGSNFTLKIRSTKLEDSAMYFCASSPGTENYGYTFGSGTRLTVV.

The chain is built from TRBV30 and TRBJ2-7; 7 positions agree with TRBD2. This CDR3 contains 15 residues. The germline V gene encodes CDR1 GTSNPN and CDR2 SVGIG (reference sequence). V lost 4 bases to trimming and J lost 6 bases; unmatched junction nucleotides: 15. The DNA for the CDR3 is TGTGCCTGGACTTCAATCGGAGGGAGGGGTGTCGAGCAGTACTTC. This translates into CAWTSIGGRGVEQYF. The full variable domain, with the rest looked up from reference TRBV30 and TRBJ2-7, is SQTIHQWPATLVQPVGSPLSLECTVEGTSNPNLYWYRQAAGRGLQLLFYSVGIGQISSEVPQNLSASRPQDRQFILSSKKLLLSDSGFYLCAWTSIGGRGVEQYFGPGTRLTVT.

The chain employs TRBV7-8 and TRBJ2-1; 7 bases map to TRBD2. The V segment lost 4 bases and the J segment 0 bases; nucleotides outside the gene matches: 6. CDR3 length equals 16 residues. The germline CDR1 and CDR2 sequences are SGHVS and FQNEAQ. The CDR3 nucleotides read TGTGCCAGCAGCTCCGCGGGGGTTAGCTCCTACAATGAGCAGTTCTTC. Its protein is CASSSAGVSSYNEQFF.

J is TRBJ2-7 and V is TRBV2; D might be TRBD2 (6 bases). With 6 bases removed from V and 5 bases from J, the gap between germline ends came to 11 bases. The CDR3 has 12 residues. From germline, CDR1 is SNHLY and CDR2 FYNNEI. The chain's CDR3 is CASRETSNEQYF. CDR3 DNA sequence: TGTGCCAGCAGAGAGACTAGTAACGAGCAGTACTTC.

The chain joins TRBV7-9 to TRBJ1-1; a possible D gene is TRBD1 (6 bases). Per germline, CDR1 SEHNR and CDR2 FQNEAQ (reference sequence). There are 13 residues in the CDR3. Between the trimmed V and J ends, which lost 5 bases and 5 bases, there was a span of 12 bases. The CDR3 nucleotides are TGTGCCAGCAGCCTCAACACAGGGACTGAAGCTTTCTTT. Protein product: CASSLNTGTEAFF.

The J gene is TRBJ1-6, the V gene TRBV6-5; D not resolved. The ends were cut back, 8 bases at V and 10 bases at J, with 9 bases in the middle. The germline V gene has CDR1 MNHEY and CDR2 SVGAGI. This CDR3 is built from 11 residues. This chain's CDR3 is CASGSGSPLHF. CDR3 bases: TGTGCCAGCGGATCAGGATCACCCCTCCACTTT.

CDR3 residues: CASRDSTYNSPLHF. The CDR3 DNA reads TGTGCCAGCAGGGACAGTACCTATAATTCACCCCTCCACTTT. The chain couples TRBV25-1 to TRBJ1-6, with D possibly matching TRBD1 (6 bases). Germline V gene sequence: CDR1 MGHDK, CDR2 SYGVNS. This CDR3 comprises 14 residues. V was trimmed by 6 bases and J by 2 bases, leaving 8 bases between them.

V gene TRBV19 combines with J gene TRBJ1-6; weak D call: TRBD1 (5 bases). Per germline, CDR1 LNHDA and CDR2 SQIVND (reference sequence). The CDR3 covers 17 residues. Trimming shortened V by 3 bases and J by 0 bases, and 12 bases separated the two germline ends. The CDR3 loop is CASSIAGTDSYNSPLHF. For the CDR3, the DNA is TGTGCCAGTAGTATCGCCGGGACGGACTCCTATAATTCACCCCTCCACTTT.

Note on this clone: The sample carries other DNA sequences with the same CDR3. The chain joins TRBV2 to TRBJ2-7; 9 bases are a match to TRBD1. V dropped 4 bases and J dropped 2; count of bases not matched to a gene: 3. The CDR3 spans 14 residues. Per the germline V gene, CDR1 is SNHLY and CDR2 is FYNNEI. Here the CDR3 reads CASSVGTGTYEQYF. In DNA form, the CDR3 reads TGTGCCAGCAGTGTCGGGACAGGGACCTACGAGCAGTACTTC.

The CDR3 coding sequence is TGTGCCAGCAGCCCGGCTCAACACTATGGCTACACCTTC. Protein product: CASSPAQHYGYTF. The chain recombines TRBV9 with TRBJ1-2; D uncertain. Trimming removed 4 bases from V and 3 bases from J, with 10 bases in between. This CDR3 has 13 amino acids. CDR1 is SGDLS, CDR2 YYNGEE, per germline.

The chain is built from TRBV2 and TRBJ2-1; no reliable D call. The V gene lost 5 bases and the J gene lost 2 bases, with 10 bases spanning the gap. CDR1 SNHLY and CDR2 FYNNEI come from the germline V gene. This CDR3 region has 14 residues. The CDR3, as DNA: TGTGCCAGCAGTCGCAGACTCGCCTACAATGAGCAGTTCTTC. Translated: CASSRRLAYNEQFF.

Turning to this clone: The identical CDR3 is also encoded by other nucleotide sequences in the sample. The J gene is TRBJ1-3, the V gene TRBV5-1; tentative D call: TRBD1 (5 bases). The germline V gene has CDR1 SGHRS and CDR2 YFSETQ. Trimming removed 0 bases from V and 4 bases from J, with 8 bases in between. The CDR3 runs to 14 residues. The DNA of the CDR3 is TGCGCCAGCAGCTTGGAAGGGACGGGAAACACCATATATTTT. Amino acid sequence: CASSLEGTGNTIYF.

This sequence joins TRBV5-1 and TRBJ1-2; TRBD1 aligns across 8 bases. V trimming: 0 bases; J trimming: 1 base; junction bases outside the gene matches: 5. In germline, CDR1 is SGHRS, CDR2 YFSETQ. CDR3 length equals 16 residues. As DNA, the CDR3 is TGCGCCAGCAGCTTGGCGGGACAGGAGATTAACTATGGCTACACCTTC. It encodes CASSLAGQEINYGYTF.

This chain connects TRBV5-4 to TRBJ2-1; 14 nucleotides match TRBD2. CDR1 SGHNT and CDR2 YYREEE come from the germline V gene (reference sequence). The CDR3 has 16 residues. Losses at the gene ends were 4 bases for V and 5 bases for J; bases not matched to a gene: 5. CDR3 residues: CASSRGLAGENNEQFF. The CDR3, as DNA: TGTGCCAGCAGCAGGGGACTAGCGGGAGAGAACAATGAGCAGTTCTTC. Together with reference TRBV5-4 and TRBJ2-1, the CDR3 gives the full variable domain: ETGVTQSPTHLIKTRGQQVTLRCSSQSGHNTVSWYQQALGQGPQFIFQYYREEENGRGNFPPRFSGLQFPNYSSELNVNALELDDSALYLCASSRGLAGENNEQFFGPGTRLTVL.

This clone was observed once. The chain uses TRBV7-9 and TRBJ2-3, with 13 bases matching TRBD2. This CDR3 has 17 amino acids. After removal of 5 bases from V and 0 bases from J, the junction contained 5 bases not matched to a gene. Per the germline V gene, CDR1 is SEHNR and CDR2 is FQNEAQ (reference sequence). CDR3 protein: CASSPGTSGTSTDTQYF. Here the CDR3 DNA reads TGTGCCAGCAGCCCAGGGACTAGCGGGACTAGCACAGATACGCAGTATTTT.

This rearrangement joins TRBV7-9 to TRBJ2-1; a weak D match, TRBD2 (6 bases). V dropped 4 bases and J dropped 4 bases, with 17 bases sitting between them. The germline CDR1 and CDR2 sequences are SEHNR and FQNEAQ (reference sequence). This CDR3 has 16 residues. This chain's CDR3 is CASSSPGLREYNEQFF. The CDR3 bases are TGTGCCAGCAGCTCCCCCGGACTCCGGGAGTACAATGAGCAGTTCTTC.

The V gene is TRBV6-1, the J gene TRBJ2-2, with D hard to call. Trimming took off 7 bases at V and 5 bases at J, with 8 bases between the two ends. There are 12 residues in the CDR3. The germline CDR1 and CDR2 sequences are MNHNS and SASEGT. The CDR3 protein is CASTKVTGELFF. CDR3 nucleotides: TGTGCCAGCACCAAAGTAACCGGGGAGCTGTTTTTT.

CDR3 sequence reads: CASSSRTGVNEQFF. The CDR3 DNA sequence: TGTGCCAGCAGCTCCAGGACAGGGGTCAATGAGCAGTTCTTC. This chain connects TRBV9 to TRBJ2-1, with 9 bases fitting TRBD1. V gave up 4 bases and J gave up 6 bases; unmatched junction bases: 5. Germline CDR1 is SGDLS and CDR2 is YYNGEE. The CDR3 is 14 amino acids.

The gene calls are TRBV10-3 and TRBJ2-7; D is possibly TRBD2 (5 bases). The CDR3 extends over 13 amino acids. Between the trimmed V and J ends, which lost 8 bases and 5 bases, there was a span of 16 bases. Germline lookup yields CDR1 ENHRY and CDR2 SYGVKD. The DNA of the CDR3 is TGTGCCATCGGACGGGATCCGATCGACGAGCAGTACTTC. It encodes CAIGRDPIDEQYF.

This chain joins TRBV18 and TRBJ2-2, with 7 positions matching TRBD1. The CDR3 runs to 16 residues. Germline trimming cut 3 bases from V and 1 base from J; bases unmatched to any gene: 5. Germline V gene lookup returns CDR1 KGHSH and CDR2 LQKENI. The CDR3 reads CASSPFRTGNTGELFF. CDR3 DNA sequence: TGTGCCAGCTCACCCTTTAGGACAGGGAACACCGGGGAGCTGTTTTTT. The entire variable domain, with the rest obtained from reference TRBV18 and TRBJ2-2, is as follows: NAGVMQNPRHLVRRRGQEARLRCSPMKGHSHVYWYRQLPEEGLKFMVYLQKENIIDESGMPKERFSAEFPKEGPSILRIQQVVRGDSAAYFCASSPFRTGNTGELFFGEGSRLTVL.